The TCR beta chain under discussion was sequenced for a study of early T cells in non-severe SARS-CoV-2 infection (dated by TCRdb to 2020 to 2023). Background for the entire study: Bulk RNA from unsorted whole blood was used for TCR sequencing, so alpha and beta chains could not be paired.

Ten or more counts support this clonotype. Its antigen specificity is not known. No much larger clonotype is one base removed from it; base qualities were not supplied. On the study overall, not on this receptor specifically: Matching against VDJdb was skewed toward anti-spike CD8 responses, likely underestimated virus-specific expansions, and missed private and CD4 specificities.

Sequences LGHNT (CDR1) and FRNRAP (CDR2) are obtained from the germline V gene. V is cut by 2 bases and J by 0 bases, and the space between the germline ends is 4 bases. Spanning cysteine to phenylalanine, the CDR3 consists of 13 amino acids. CDR3 DNA only is kept here, 39 bases in frame from base 1. Set within a cohort of healthcare workers in London, UK, this nested case-control study involved weekly PCR testing of nasopharyngeal swabs along with blood sampling. Healthcare workers were recruited during the week of the UK lockdown, between 23 and 31 March 2020, and followed weekly for up to 16 weeks. Library preparation used 5' RACE. The reads were generated on a NextSeq 500. To correct for sequencing error and PCR bias, the TCR library protocol tagged individual cDNA molecules with unique molecular identifiers. TCR alpha and beta chains were both sequenced, and the abundances of alpha and beta sequences in each sample were closely correlated with each other. Concerning the study's data processing: Decombinator V4 was used to annotate the V gene, J gene and CDR3 of the TCR sequences. Expanded TCRs were defined as changing significantly between any two time points under a Poisson model with p below 0.0001. TCR abundances were normalised to the total number of TCRs sequenced in each sample and reported as counts per million. TRAV1-2 paired with TRAJ12, TRAJ20 or TRAJ33 defined MAIT TCRs, while TRAV10 paired with TRAJ18 defined iNKT TCRs. VDJdb, accessed on 1 November 2021, was searched for TCRs annotated for CMV, EBV and SARS-CoV-2, and TCRs annotated for more than one antigen were excluded. TCRdb's own reprocessing of the public reads used fastp at Q25 and MiXCR and kept productive beta chains. Records with the same CDR3 protein are collapsed into one entry carrying the most frequent genes and DNA. None of the V and J calls come from the authors' own analysis; TCRdb made them. The sample table holds tens of thousands of distinct CDR3 sequences, of which more than 9% were seen once. The biggest ten clones account for 4.2% of the sample.

The sequence was collected from an adult who was a healthcare worker with PCR-confirmed SARS-CoV-2 infection or an uninfected control (not recorded which). In this chain, TRBV12-5 is recombined with TRBJ1-1; the D gene identity is not certain. The sequencing input was whole blood. The CDR3 protein: CASGLRMNTEAFF. The sequenced DNA is TGTGCTAGTGGTTTGCGAATGAACACTGAAGCTTTCTTT.